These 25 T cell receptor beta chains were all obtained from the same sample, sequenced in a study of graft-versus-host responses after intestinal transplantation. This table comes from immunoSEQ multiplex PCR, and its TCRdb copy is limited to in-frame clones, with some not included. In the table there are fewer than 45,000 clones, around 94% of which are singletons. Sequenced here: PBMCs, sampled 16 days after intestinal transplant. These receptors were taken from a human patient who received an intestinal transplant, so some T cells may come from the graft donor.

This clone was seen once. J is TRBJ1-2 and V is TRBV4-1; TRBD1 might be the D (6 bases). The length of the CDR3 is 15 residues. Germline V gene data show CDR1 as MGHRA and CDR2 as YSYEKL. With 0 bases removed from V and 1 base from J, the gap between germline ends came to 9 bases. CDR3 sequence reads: CASSQDGGSNYGYTF. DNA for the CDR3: TGCGCCAGCAGCCAAGATGGGGGCAGTAACTATGGCTACACCTTC.

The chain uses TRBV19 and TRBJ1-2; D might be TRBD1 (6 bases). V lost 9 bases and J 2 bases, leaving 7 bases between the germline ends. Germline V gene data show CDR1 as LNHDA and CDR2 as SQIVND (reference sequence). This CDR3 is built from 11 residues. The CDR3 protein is CARQGNYGYTF. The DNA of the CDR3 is TGTGCCAGACAGGGAAACTATGGCTACACCTTC. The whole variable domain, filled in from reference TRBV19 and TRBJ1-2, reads DGGITQSPKYLFRKEGQNVTLSCEQNLNHDAMYWYRQDPGQGLRLIYYSQIVNDFQKGDIAEGYSVSREKKESFPLTVTSAQKNPTAFYLCARQGNYGYTFGSGTRLTVV.

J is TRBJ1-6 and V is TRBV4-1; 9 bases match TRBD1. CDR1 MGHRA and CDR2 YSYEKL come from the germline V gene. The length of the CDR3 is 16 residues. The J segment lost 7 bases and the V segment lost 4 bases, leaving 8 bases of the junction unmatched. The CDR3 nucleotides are TGCGCCAGCAGCCGCAGGACAGGGGCGAAAAATTCACCCCTCCACTTT. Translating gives CASSRRTGAKNSPLHF.

This CDR3 is CASLLQGEFSPLHF. The CDR3, as DNA: TGTGCCAGCTTACTACAGGGGGAGTTTTCACCCCTCCACTTT. This chain joins TRBV28 and TRBJ1-6, with 8 bases aligning to TRBD1. V trimming: 8 bases; J trimming: 9 bases; junction bases outside the gene matches: 9. The CDR3 has 14 residues. CDR1 and CDR2 from the germline V gene are MDHEN and SYDVKM. The whole variable domain, remainder taken from reference TRBV28 and TRBJ1-6, is DVKVTQSSRYLVKRTGEKVFLECVQDMDHENMFWYRQDPGLGLRLIYFSYDVKMKEKGDIPEGYSVSREKKERFSLILESASTNQTSMYLCASLLQGEFSPLHFGNGTRLTVT.

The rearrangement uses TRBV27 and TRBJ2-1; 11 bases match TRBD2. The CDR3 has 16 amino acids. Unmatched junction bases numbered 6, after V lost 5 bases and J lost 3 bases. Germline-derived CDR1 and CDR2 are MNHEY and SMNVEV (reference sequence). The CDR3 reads CASSTPGTSGYNEQFF. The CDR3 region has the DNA TGTGCCAGCAGTACACCTGGGACTAGCGGCTACAATGAGCAGTTCTTC.

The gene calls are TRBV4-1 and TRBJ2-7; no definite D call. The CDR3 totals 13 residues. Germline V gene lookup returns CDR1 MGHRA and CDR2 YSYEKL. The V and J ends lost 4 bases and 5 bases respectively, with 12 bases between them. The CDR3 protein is CASSLAATDEQYF. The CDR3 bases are TGCGCCAGCAGCCTGGCAGCGACCGACGAGCAGTACTTC.

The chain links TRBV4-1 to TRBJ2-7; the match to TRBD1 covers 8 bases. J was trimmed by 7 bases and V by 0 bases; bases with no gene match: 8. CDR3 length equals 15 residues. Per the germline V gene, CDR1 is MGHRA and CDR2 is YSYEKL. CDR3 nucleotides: TGCGCCAGCAGCCAAGATCCAGACAGGGGTGTGGAGCAGTACTTC. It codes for CASSQDPDRGVEQYF.

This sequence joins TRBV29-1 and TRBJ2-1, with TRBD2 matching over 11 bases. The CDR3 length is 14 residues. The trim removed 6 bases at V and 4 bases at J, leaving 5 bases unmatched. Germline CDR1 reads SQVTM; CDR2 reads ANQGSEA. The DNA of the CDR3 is TGCAGCGTGGCGGGGACTAGCGGATACAATGAGCAGTTCTTC. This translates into CSVAGTSGYNEQFF.

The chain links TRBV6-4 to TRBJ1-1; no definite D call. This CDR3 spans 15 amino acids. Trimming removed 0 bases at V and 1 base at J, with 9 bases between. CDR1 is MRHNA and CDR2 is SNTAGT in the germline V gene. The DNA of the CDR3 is TGTGCCAGCAGTGACTCGACGAACCCGAACACTGAAGCTTTCTTT. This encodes CASSDSTNPNTEAFF.

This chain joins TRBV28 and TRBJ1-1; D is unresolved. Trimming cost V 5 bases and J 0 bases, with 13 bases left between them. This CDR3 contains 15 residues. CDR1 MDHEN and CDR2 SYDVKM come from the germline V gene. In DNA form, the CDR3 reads TGTGCCAGCAGTGCACCGGACCTCATGAACACTGAAGCTTTCTTT. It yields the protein CASSAPDLMNTEAFF.

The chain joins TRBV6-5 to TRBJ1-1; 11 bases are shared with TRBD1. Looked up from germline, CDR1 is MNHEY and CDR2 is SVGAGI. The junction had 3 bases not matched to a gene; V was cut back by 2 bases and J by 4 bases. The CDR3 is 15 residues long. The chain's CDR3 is CASSYGGTGGTEAFF. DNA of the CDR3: TGTGCCAGCAGTTACGGTGGGACAGGGGGCACTGAAGCTTTCTTT.

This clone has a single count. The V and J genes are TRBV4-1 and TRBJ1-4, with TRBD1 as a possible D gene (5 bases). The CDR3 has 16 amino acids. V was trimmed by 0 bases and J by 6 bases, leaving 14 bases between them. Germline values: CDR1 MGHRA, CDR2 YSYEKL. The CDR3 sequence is CASSQEWGILDEKLFF. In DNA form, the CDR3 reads TGCGCCAGCAGCCAAGAGTGGGGCATATTGGATGAAAAACTGTTTTTT.

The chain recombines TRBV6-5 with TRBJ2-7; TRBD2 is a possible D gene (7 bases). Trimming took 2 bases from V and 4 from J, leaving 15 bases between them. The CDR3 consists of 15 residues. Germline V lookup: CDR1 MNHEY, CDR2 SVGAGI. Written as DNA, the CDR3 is TGTGCCAGCAGTTACGCGGAGGGGGGGTATTACGAGCAGTACTTC. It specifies CASSYAEGGYYEQYF.

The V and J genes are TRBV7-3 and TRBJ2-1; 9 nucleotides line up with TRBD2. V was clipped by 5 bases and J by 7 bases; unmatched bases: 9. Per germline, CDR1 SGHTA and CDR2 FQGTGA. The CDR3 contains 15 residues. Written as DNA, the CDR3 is TGTGCCAGCAGCCCCGGGGTAGCGGGAGTGAATGAGCAGTTCTTC. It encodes CASSPGVAGVNEQFF.

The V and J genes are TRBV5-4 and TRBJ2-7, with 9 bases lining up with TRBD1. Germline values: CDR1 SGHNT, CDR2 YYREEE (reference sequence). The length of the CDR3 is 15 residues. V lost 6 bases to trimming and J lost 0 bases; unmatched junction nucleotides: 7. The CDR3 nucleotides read TGTGCCAGCAATGCGGGACAGGGTTTCTCCTACGAGCAGTACTTC. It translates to CASNAGQGFSYEQYF.

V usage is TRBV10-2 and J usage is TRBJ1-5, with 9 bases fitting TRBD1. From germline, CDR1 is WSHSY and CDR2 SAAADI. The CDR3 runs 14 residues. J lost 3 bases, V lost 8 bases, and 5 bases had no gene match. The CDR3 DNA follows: TGCGCCAGCGGTGGGACAGGGCACAATCAGCCCCAGCATTTT. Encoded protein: CASGGTGHNQPQHF.

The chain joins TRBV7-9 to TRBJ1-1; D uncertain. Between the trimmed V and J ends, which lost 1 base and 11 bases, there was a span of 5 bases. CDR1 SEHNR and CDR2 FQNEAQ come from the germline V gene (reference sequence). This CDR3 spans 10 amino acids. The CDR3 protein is CASSLVGAFF. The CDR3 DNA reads TGTGCCAGCAGCTTAGTCGGGGCTTTCTTT.

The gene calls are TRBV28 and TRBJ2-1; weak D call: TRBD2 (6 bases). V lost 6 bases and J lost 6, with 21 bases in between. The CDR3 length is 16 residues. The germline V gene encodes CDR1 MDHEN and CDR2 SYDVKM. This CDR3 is CASRFLFGSAGNEQFF. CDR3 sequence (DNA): TGTGCCAGCAGGTTCCTATTCGGCTCAGCGGGCAATGAGCAGTTCTTC.

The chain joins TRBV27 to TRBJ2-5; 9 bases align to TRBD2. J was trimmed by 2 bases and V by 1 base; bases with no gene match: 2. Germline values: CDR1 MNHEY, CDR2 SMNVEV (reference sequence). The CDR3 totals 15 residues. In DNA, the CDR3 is TGTGCCAGCAGTTTATGGCTAGCGGGGCAAGAGACCCAGTACTTC. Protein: CASSLWLAGQETQYF.

CDR3 in amino acids: CASSPQVLRSYEQYF. The CDR3 region has the DNA TGTGCCAGCAGCCCACAGGTTCTACGCTCCTACGAGCAGTACTTC. The chain is built from TRBV11-3 and TRBJ2-7, with a tentative D call TRBD1 (5 bases). Germline V gene sequence: CDR1 SGHNT, CDR2 YENEEA. This CDR3 is 15 amino acids long. Trimming left V 5 bases short and J 0 bases short, with 14 bases between.

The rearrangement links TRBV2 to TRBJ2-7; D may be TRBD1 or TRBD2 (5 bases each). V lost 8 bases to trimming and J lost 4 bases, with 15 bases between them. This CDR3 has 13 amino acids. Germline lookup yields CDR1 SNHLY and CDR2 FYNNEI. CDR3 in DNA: TGTGCCAGCTCGGGACGGCTTACGTACGAGCAGTACTTC. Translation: CASSGRLTYEQYF.

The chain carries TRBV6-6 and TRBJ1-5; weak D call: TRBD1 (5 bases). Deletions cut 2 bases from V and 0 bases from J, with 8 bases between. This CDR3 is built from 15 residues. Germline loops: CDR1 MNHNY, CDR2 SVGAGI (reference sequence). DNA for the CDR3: TGTGCCAGCAGTTACACGGGACGTAGCAATCAGCCCCAGCATTTT. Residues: CASSYTGRSNQPQHF.

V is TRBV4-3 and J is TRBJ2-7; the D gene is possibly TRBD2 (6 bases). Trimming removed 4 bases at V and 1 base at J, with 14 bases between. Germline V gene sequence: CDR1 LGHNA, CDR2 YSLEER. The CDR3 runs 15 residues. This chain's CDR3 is CASSPTGSLSYEQYF. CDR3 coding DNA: TGCGCCAGCAGCCCTACCGGGAGTCTATCCTACGAGCAGTACTTC.

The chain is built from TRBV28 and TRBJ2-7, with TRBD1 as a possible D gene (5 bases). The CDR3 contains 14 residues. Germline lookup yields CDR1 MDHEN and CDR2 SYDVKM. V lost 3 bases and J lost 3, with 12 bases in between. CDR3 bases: TGTGCCAGCAGTTTCTTAGGACAACACTACGAGCAGTACTTC. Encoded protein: CASSFLGQHYEQYF. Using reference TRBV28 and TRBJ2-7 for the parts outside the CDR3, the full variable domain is DVKVTQSSRYLVKRTGEKVFLECVQDMDHENMFWYRQDPGLGLRLIYFSYDVKMKEKGDIPEGYSVSREKKERFSLILESASTNQTSMYLCASSFLGQHYEQYFGPGTRLTVT.

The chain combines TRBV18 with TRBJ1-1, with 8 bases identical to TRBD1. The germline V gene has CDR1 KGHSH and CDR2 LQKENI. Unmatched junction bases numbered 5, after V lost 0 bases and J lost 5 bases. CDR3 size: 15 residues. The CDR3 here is CASSPPPTGETEAFF. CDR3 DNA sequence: TGTGCCAGCTCACCACCGCCGACAGGGGAGACTGAAGCTTTCTTT.